This TCR beta chain was profiled in a study of T-cell memory formation after mild COVID-19. This clonotype has a handful of counts. An end of the junction does not agree with germline; a read error may underlie this. From the 5' RACE reads, TCRdb called clonotypes with MiXCR, one entry per CDR3 protein. Of hundreds of thousands of distinct CDR3 sequences in the sample, less than 25% were seen once. CDR1 and CDR2 from the germline V gene are SGHAT and FQNNGV. The CDR3 runs 13 residues. The clonotype was recovered from an adult woman who had mild COVID-19 (a few samples of this study predate the infection). Cell type and time point are not known. Material for sequencing was PBMCs or a T cell subset sorted from them (not recorded which). The chain recombines TRBV11-2 with TRBJ2-7; D not resolved. CDR3 amino acids: CASSLGLKGSLNF. CDR3 nucleotides: TGTGCCAGCAGCTTAGGACTTAAGGGCAGCCTGAACTTC.